In this sample, the clone carrying this TCR beta chain turned up many times. Trimming shortened V by 4 bases and J by 7 bases, and 9 bases separated the two germline ends. Germline CDR1 SGHRS, CDR2 YFSETQ. CDR3 length: 12 amino acids. This sample is drawn from a study of T cells after yellow fever vaccination. TCRdb ran MiXCR on the 5' RACE reads and lists one entry per CDR3 protein. Here the sample spans some 120,000 distinct CDR3 sequences, 7.4% being singletons. This chain links TRBV5-1 with TRBJ2-1, with D unresolved. This clonotype was obtained from a man younger than 35 who received the YFV17D yellow fever vaccine. Sequenced here: CD4+ T cells sorted from PBMCs, sampled more than 8 days after the first yellow fever vaccination. The CDR3 loop reads CASSGTLNEQFF. The CDR3 bases are TGCGCCAGCAGCGGAACTTTGAATGAGCAGTTCTTC. Using reference TRBV5-1 and TRBJ2-1 for the parts outside the CDR3, the full variable domain is KAGVTQTPRYLIKTRGQQVTLSCSPISGHRSVSWYQQTPGQGLQFLFEYFSETQRNKGNFPGRFSGRQFSNSRSEMNVSTLELGDSALYLCASSGTLNEQFFGPGTRLTVL.